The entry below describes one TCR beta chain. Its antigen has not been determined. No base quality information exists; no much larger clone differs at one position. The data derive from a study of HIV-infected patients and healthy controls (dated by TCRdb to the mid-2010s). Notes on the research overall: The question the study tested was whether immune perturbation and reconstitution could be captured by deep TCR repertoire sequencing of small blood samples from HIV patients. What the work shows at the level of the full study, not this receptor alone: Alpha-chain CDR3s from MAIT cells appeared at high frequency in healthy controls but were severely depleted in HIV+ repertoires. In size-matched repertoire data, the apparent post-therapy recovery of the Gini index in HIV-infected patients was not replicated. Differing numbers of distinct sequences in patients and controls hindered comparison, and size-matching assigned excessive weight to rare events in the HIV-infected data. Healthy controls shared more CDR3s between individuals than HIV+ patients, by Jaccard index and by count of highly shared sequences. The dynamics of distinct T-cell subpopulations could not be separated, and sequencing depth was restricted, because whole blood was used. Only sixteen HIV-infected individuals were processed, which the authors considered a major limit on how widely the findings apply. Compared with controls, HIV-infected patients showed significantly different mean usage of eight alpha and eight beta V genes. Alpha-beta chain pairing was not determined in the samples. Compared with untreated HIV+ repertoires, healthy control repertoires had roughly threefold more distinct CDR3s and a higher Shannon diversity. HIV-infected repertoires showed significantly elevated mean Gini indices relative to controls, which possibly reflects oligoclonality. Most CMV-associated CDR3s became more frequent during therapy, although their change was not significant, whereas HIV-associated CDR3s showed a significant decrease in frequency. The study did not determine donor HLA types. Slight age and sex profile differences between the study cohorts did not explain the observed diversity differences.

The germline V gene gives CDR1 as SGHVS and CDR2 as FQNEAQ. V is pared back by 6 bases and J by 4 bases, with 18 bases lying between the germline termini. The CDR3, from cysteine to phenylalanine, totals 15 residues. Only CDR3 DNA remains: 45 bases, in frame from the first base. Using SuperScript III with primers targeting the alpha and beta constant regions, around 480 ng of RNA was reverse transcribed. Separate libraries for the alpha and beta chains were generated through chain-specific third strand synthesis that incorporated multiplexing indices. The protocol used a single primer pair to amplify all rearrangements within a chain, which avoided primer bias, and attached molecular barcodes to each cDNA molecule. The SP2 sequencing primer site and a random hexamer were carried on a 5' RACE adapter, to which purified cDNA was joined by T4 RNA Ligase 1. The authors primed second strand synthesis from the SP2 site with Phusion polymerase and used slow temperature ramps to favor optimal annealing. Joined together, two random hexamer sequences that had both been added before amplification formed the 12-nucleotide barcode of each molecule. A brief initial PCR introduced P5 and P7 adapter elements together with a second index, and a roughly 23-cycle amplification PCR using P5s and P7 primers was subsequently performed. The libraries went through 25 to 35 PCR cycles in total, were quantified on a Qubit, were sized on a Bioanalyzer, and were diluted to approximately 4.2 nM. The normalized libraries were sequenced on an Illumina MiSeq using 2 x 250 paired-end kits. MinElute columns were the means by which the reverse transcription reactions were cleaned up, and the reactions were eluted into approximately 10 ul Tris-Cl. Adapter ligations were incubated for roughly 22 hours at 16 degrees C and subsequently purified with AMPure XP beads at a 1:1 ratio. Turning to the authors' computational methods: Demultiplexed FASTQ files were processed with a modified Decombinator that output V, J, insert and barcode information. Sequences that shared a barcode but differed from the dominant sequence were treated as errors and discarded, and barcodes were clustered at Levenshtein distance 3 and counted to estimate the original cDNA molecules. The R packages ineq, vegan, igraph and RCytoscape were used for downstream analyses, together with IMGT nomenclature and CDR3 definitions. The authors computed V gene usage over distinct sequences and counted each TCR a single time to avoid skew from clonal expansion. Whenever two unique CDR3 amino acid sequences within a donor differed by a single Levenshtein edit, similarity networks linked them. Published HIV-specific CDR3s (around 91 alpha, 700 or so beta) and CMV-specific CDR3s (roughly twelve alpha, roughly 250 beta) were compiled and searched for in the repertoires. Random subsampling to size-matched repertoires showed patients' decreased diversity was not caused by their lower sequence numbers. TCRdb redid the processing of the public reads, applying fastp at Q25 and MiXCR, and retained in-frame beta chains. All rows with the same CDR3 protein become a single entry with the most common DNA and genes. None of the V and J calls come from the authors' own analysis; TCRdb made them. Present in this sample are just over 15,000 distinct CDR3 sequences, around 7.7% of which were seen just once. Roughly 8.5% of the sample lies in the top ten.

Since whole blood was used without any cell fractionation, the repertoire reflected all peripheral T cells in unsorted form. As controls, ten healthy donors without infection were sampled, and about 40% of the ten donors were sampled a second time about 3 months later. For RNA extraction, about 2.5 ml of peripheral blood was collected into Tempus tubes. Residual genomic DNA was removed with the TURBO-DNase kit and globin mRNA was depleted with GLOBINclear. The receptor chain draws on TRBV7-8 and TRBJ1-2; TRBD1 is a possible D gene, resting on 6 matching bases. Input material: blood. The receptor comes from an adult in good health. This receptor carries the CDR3 CASRRDVGGTYGYTF. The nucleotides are TGTGCCAGCAGAAGAGACGTAGGGGGGACCTATGGCTACACCTTC. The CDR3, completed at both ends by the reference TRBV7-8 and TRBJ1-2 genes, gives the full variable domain GAGVSQSPRYKVAKRGQDVALRCDPISGHVSLFWYQQALGQGPEFLTYFQNEAQLDKSGLPSDRFFAERPEGSVSTLKIQRTQQEDSAVYLCASRRDVGGTYGYTFGSGTRLTVV.